These 28 T cell receptor beta chains originate from one sample sequenced in a study of cytotoxic CD8 clonotypes in ibrutinib-treated CLL. The table came from immunoSEQ multiplex PCR; TCRdb's copy has only in-frame clones and leaves some out. The table includes 35,000 to 45,000 clones, 60% to 80% detected once. The specimen comprised PBMCs, sampled after 12 months of ibrutinib treatment. These receptors originate from a human donor with chronic lymphocytic leukemia.

In its sample, this clone ranks as medium-sized. The CDR3 bases are TGTGCCAGCAGTGATTTCGGGGGAGCCTACGAGCAGTACTTC. This codes for CASSDFGGAYEQYF. J is TRBJ2-7 and V is TRBV6-1; a possible D gene is TRBD2 (6 bases). Trimming left V 3 bases short and J 2 bases short, with 11 bases between. There are 14 residues in the CDR3. Germline V CDR1 and CDR2: MNHNS, SASEGT.

This chain uses TRBV5-4 with TRBJ2-5; maybe TRBD1 (6 bases). The CDR3 contains 15 residues. Germline lookup yields CDR1 SGHNT and CDR2 YYREEE (reference sequence). Trimming left V 4 bases short and J 1 base short, with 14 bases between. Written as DNA, the CDR3 is TGTGCCAGCAGCACGGCGAGGACAGTCCAAGAGACCCAGTACTTC. Translation: CASSTARTVQETQYF.

This clone was observed once. The J gene is TRBJ2-1, the V gene TRBV11-3, with 8 bases fitting TRBD2. Losses at the gene ends were 1 base for V and 6 bases for J; bases not matched to a gene: 5. CDR1 is SGHNT, CDR2 YENEEA, per germline. This CDR3 comprises 15 residues. The CDR3 loop is CASSLVSGSGNEQFF. The CDR3 DNA reads TGTGCCAGCAGCTTAGTCAGCGGGAGTGGCAATGAGCAGTTCTTC.

The rearrangement uses TRBV9 and TRBJ1-3; D is perhaps TRBD1 (5 bases). CDR3 length equals 15 residues. Germline-derived CDR1 and CDR2 are SGDLS and YYNGEE. Trimming took 2 bases from V and 0 from J, leaving 9 bases between them. CDR3 protein: CASSVGTVSGNTIYF. The DNA of the CDR3 is TGTGCCAGCAGCGTTGGGACTGTCTCTGGAAACACCATATATTTT.

There are a few counts of this clone. This chain links TRBV7-2 with TRBJ1-5; maybe TRBD1 (5 bases). This CDR3 comprises 14 residues. Trimming cost V 5 bases and J 7 bases, with 15 bases left between them. Looked up from germline, CDR1 is SGHTA and CDR2 is FQGNSA. CDR3 in amino acids: CASSQYGAEQPQHF. CDR3 bases: TGTGCCAGCAGCCAGTATGGGGCGGAACAGCCCCAGCATTTT.

V and J are TRBV2 and TRBJ2-6, with 10 bases fitting TRBD1. The V gene's germline CDR1 is SNHLY and CDR2 FYNNEI. The CDR3 spans 17 residues. V was pared by 6 bases and J by 0 bases, with 5 bases of the junction left unmatched. The DNA for the CDR3 is TGTGCCAGCAGGGGACAGGGGTTTTACTCTGGGGCCAACGTCCTGACTTTC. Protein product: CASRGQGFYSGANVLTF.

V and J are TRBV9 and TRBJ1-1, with D perhaps TRBD1 (5 bases). V was shortened by 1 base and J by 4 bases, with 11 bases between the two germline ends. The CDR3 length is 14 residues. CDR1 and CDR2 (germline): SGDLS, YYNGEE. This CDR3 reads CASSVLGRATEAFF. DNA of the CDR3: TGTGCCAGCAGCGTATTGGGCAGGGCCACTGAAGCTTTCTTT.

The gene calls are TRBV5-4 and TRBJ1-1; TRBD1 aligns across 9 bases. The CDR3 sequence is 15 residues long. Per germline, CDR1 SGHNT and CDR2 YYREEE (reference sequence). V was pared by 4 bases and J by 5 bases, with 9 bases of the junction left unmatched. The CDR3 DNA follows: TGTGCCAGCAGCCCACCCGGGACAGGGTATACTGAAGCTTTCTTT. The encoded protein is CASSPPGTGYTEAFF.

The chain is built from TRBV18 and TRBJ2-1, with D possibly being TRBD2 (5 bases). The V end was cut by 0 bases, the J end by 4 bases, with 7 bases between. The CDR3 loop spans 14 amino acids. Looked up from germline, CDR1 is KGHSH and CDR2 is LQKENI. The chain's CDR3 is CASSPPEAYNEQFF. DNA for the CDR3: TGTGCCAGCTCACCACCGGAGGCGTACAATGAGCAGTTCTTC.

This clone has just a few counts. The chain has TRBV27 and TRBJ1-4; no clear D gene. V lost 0 bases to trimming and J lost 5 bases, with 4 bases between them. Germline loops: CDR1 MNHEY, CDR2 SMNVEV (reference sequence). The CDR3 has 13 amino acids. CDR3 sequence reads: CASSLSPNEKLFF. The CDR3, as DNA: TGTGCCAGCAGTTTATCCCCCAATGAAAAACTGTTTTTT.

There are a few counts of this clone. The chain employs TRBV6-1 and TRBJ1-4; weak D call: TRBD1 (6 bases). CDR1 is MNHNS and CDR2 is SASEGT in the germline V gene. The germline V and J ends were trimmed by 4 bases and 3 bases, with 12 bases remaining between them. The CDR3 consists of 15 residues. The DNA for the CDR3 is TGTGCCAGCAGTGTCCGACAGGATCCTAATGAAAAACTGTTTTTT. Protein product: CASSVRQDPNEKLFF.

This chain joins TRBV6-5 and TRBJ1-5; no firm D call. Germline loops: CDR1 MNHEY, CDR2 SVGAGI. The CDR3 has 13 residues. V shed 6 bases and J shed 5 bases, with 11 bases lying between them. Here the CDR3 reads CASRRGSDQPQHF. CDR3 DNA: TGTGCCAGCAGGAGAGGGAGTGATCAGCCCCAGCATTTT.

The chain is built from TRBV7-9 and TRBJ1-1, with D unresolved. Germline V gene lookup returns CDR1 SEHNR and CDR2 FQNEAQ (reference sequence). CDR3 length: 17 amino acids. Trimming took off 1 base at V and 0 bases at J, with 15 bases between the two ends. This chain's CDR3 is CASSLVPSRAMNTEAFF. CDR3 DNA sequence: TGTGCCAGCAGCTTAGTCCCAAGTAGGGCCATGAACACTGAAGCTTTCTTT.

V and J are TRBV7-2 and TRBJ2-1; weak D call: TRBD2 (5 bases). Trimming removed 1 base from V and 5 bases from J, with 9 bases in between. From germline, CDR1 is SGHTA and CDR2 FQGNSA. The CDR3 runs to 14 residues. CDR3 region: CASSLVFGNNEQFF. The CDR3 bases are TGTGCCAGCAGCTTAGTCTTCGGGAACAATGAGCAGTTCTTC.

This clone ranks as medium-sized. This rearrangement joins TRBV5-1 to TRBJ2-1; D not resolved. CDR3 length: 18 residues. Trimming left V 0 bases short and J 0 bases short, with 16 bases between. Germline-derived CDR1 and CDR2 are SGHRS and YFSETQ. The CDR3 spells CASSLAGGETFSYNEQFF. The CDR3 coding sequence is TGCGCCAGCAGCTTGGCGGGCGGAGAAACCTTCTCCTACAATGAGCAGTTCTTC. The full variable domain, in which reference TRBV5-1 and TRBJ2-1 provide the parts outside the CDR3, is KAGVTQTPRYLIKTRGQQVTLSCSPISGHRSVSWYQQTPGQGLQFLFEYFSETQRNKGNFPGRFSGRQFSNSRSEMNVSTLELGDSALYLCASSLAGGETFSYNEQFFGPGTRLTVL.

This sequence joins TRBV13 and TRBJ2-1; 9 bases line up with TRBD1. This CDR3 has 14 amino acids. Germline trimming cut 4 bases from V and 6 bases from J; bases unmatched to any gene: 4. Germline V gives CDR1 PRHDT, CDR2 FYEKMQ (reference sequence). The CDR3 coding sequence is TGTGCCAGCAGCTGGAGACAGGGGGGCAATGAGCAGTTCTTC. It codes for CASSWRQGGNEQFF.

This chain joins TRBV4-2 and TRBJ2-1; the D gene could be TRBD1 or TRBD2 (5 bases each). The germline V gene has CDR1 LGHNA and CDR2 YNFKEQ. The CDR3 runs 14 residues. V was trimmed by 0 bases and J by 8 bases, leaving 11 bases between them. The CDR3 loop reads CASSQEGRGDEQFF. The CDR3 nucleotides read TGTGCCAGCAGCCAAGAGGGCAGAGGGGATGAGCAGTTCTTC.

The chain joins TRBV29-1 to TRBJ1-3, with 10 bases matching TRBD1. Germline V lookup: CDR1 SQVTM, CDR2 ANQGSEA. This CDR3 has 14 amino acids. V shed 5 bases, J shed 2 bases, and the junction held 3 bases outside the gene matches. The CDR3 nucleotides read TGCAGCGTTACCGGGACAGGGGCTGGAAACACCATATATTTT. It is translated as CSVTGTGAGNTIYF.

The CDR3 DNA follows: TGCGCCAGCAGTCAGACTTGGCCTTCCTACGAGCAGTACTTC. Translation: CASSQTWPSYEQYF. The chain is built from TRBV23-1 and TRBJ2-7, with D unresolved. TRBV23-1 is designated an ORF whose function remains uncertain. The length of the CDR3 is 14 residues. V lost 3 bases, J lost 1 base, and 10 bases lay in between.

This rearrangement joins TRBV19 to TRBJ2-5; D is unresolved. Looked up from germline, CDR1 is LNHDA and CDR2 is SQIVND (reference sequence). V shed 1 base and J shed 4 bases, with 13 bases lying between them. The length of the CDR3 is 15 residues. The CDR3, as DNA: TGTGCCAGTAGTATAGGGATGACTTTGTCAGAGACCCAGTACTTC. Residues: CASSIGMTLSETQYF. Combining the CDR3 with reference TRBV19 and TRBJ2-5 gives the whole variable domain DGGITQSPKYLFRKEGQNVTLSCEQNLNHDAMYWYRQDPGQGLRLIYYSQIVNDFQKGDIAEGYSVSREKKESFPLTVTSAQKNPTAFYLCASSIGMTLSETQYFGPGTRLLVL.

The rearrangement uses TRBV6-5 and TRBJ1-1; a possible D gene is TRBD1 (5 bases). The germline V gene has CDR1 MNHEY and CDR2 SVGAGI. This CDR3 is built from 14 residues. V dropped 6 bases and J dropped 1 base, with 12 bases sitting between them. CDR3 DNA: TGTGCCAGCAGAAAGGACAACGGGAACACTGAAGCTTTCTTT. Its translation: CASRKDNGNTEAFF.

This chain connects TRBV5-4 to TRBJ1-4; 7 bases line up with TRBD1. Trimming removed 3 bases from V and 7 bases from J; junction bases left unmatched: 9. The CDR3 contains 15 residues. Germline values: CDR1 SGHNT, CDR2 YYREEE (reference sequence). CDR3 in DNA: TGTGCCAGCAGCTCAGGGGGGCAGGGCGGTGAAAAACTGTTTTTT. Its translation is CASSSGGQGGEKLFF.

V is TRBV28 and J is TRBJ1-1, with D possibly matching TRBD1 (6 bases). The length of the CDR3 is 12 residues. Germline V gene lookup returns CDR1 MDHEN and CDR2 SYDVKM. V lost 2 bases to trimming and J lost 11 bases, with 12 bases between them. The CDR3 DNA reads as TGTGCCAGCAGTTTAGGACAGATGAGGGCTTTCTTT. Its translation is CASSLGQMRAFF.

This chain joins TRBV11-2 and TRBJ2-1, with a possible D match to TRBD2 (6 bases). CDR3 length: 12 amino acids. Between the trimmed V and J ends, which lost 4 bases and 8 bases, there was a span of 9 bases. In germline, CDR1 is SGHAT, CDR2 FQNNGV. CDR3 DNA: TGTGCCAGCAGCTCCTGGGGGGATGAGCAGTTCTTC. Its translation: CASSSWGDEQFF.

The J gene is TRBJ2-2, the V gene TRBV7-2; D remains ambiguous. Germline lookup yields CDR1 SGHTA and CDR2 FQGNSA. CDR3 length: 13 amino acids. With 5 bases removed from V and 7 bases from J, the gap between germline ends came to 11 bases. The CDR3 DNA sequence: TGTGCCAGCAGCCCCAACTTCGGCGGGGAGCTGTTTTTT. It translates to CASSPNFGGELFF.

The rearrangement links TRBV11-3 to TRBJ2-2; 10 bases agree with TRBD2. V shed 4 bases and J 7 bases; nucleotides not matched to a gene: 6. The germline CDR1 and CDR2 sequences are SGHNT and YENEEA. The CDR3 is 15 residues long. CDR3 sequence: CASSSLAGVGGELFF. The CDR3 DNA follows: TGTGCCAGCAGCTCTCTAGCGGGAGTGGGCGGGGAGCTGTTTTTT. Based on the CDR3 plus reference TRBV11-3 and TRBJ2-2, the full variable domain is EAGVVQSPRYKIIEKKQPVAFWCNPISGHNTLYWYLQNLGQGPELLIRYENEEAVDDSQLPKDRFSAERLKGVDSTLKIQPAELGDSAVYLCASSSLAGVGGELFFGEGSRLTVL.

This chain uses TRBV13 with TRBJ2-1, with D possibly matching TRBD2 (7 bases). CDR1 is PRHDT and CDR2 is FYEKMQ in the germline V gene (reference sequence). Trimming took off 6 bases at V and 8 bases at J, with 14 bases between the two ends. The CDR3 sequence is 13 residues long. The CDR3 sequence is CASREGGRYEQFF. The CDR3 DNA follows: TGTGCCAGCAGGGAGGGGGGGCGATATGAGCAGTTCTTC.

In DNA, the CDR3 is TGTGCCAGTAGTATCGGGGGGTATCAGCCCCAGCATTTT. Its protein is CASSIGGYQPQHF. V gene TRBV19 combines with J gene TRBJ1-5; maybe TRBD1 (5 bases). Germline V gene sequence: CDR1 LNHDA, CDR2 SQIVND (reference sequence). Trimming pared 3 bases from V and 5 bases from J, leaving 8 bases between. This CDR3 has 13 residues. The variable domain in full, with the rest retrieved from reference TRBV19 and TRBJ1-5, is DGGITQSPKYLFRKEGQNVTLSCEQNLNHDAMYWYRQDPGQGLRLIYYSQIVNDFQKGDIAEGYSVSREKKESFPLTVTSAQKNPTAFYLCASSIGGYQPQHFGDGTRLSIL.